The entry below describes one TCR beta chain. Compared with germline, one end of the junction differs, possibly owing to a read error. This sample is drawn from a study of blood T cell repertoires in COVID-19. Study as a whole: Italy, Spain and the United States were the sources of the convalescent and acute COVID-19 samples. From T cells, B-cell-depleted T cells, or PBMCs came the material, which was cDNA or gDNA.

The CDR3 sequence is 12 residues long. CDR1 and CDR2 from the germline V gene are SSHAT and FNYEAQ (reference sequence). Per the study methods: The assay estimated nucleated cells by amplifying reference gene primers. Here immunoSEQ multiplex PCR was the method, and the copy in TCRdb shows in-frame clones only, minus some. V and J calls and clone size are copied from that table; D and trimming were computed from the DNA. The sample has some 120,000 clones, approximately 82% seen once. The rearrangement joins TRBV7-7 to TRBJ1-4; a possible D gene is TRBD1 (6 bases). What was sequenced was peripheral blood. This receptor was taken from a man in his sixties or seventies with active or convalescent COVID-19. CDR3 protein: CASSAYREGGFF. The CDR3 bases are TGTGCTAGCAGCGCCTACCGGGAAGGGGGGTTTTTT.